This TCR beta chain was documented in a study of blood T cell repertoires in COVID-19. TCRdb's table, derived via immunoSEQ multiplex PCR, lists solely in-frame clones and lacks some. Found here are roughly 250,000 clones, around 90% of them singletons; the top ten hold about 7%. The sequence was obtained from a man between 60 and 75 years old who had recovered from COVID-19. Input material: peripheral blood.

CDR3 sequence (DNA): TGTGCCAGCAGACGCAGGACAGGGGCCGTGGTCCCAGATACGCAGTATTTT. It translates to CASRRRTGAVVPDTQYF. The chain couples TRBV27 to TRBJ2-3, with TRBD1 matching over 9 bases. Germline loops: CDR1 MNHEY, CDR2 SMNVEV (reference sequence). Trimming took 6 bases from V and 4 from J; bases not matched to a gene: 14. The CDR3 has 17 residues.